The TCR beta chain described here comes from a study of T cell responses to AZD1222 COVID-19 vaccine. Deletions cut 2 bases from V and 0 bases from J, with 13 bases between. In germline, CDR1 is LGHNA, CDR2 YSLEER. The CDR3 runs 17 residues. Measured with immunoSEQ multiplex PCR; TCRdb has only the in-frame clones, and not every one. The sample has some 120,000 clones; approximately 86% are singletons. The sample in question was peripheral blood, obtained 28 days after the second AZD1222 dose. The receptor's source is an adult who received the AZD1222 COVID-19 vaccine. This chain joins TRBV4-3 and TRBJ1-4; a possible D gene is TRBD1 (5 bases). The CDR3 DNA reads TGCGCCAGCAGCCAACCAGGGCGGTATCCAACTAATGAAAAACTGTTTTTT. As protein: CASSQPGRYPTNEKLFF.